These 13 T cell receptor beta chains were all obtained from the same sample, sequenced in a study of neurological immune-mediated disorders. In TCRdb, the 5' RACE reads were re-called with MiXCR into one record per CDR3 protein. Seen here are 50,000 or so distinct CDR3 sequences, 3% to 4% observed once, and the top ten hold 5.5% to 6%. The sample comprised PBMCs. These receptors all come from a man aged 35 to 55 with multiple sclerosis.

This clonotype was recorded at least ten times. The chain links TRBV12-3 or TRBV12-4 to TRBJ1-4; 9 bases map to TRBD1. J was trimmed by 4 bases and V by 5 bases; bases with no gene match: 5. The length of the CDR3 is 15 residues. CDR3 nucleotides: TGTGCCAGCAGTAAAAGGACAGGGGTTAATGAAAAACTGTTTTTT. Amino acids: CASSKRTGVNEKLFF.

This clonotype has ten or more counts. The CDR3 here is CASSPNSLAGGQETQYF. The CDR3 DNA follows: TGTGCCAGCAGCCCGAATAGTCTAGCGGGGGGTCAAGAGACCCAGTACTTC. This chain joins TRBV7-6 and TRBJ2-5; TRBD2 matches at 11 bases. The ends lost 5 bases at V and 2 bases at J; junction bases unmatched: 10. The length of the CDR3 is 17 residues. The germline V gene has CDR1 SGHVS and CDR2 FNYEAQ.

This clonotype was found many times. This chain uses TRBV29-1 with TRBJ2-2; D is uncertain. Germline CDR1 and CDR2: SQVTM and ANQGSEA. The CDR3 spans 14 residues. Trimming pared 4 bases from V and 0 bases from J, leaving 9 bases between. This CDR3 is CSVGAPANTGELFF. CDR3 sequence (DNA): TGCAGCGTTGGGGCGCCCGCGAACACCGGGGAGCTGTTTTTT.

Ten or more counts support this clonotype. This chain connects TRBV12-3 or TRBV12-4 to TRBJ2-7; 9 bases are shared with TRBD1. V shed 3 bases, J shed 2 bases, and the junction held 5 bases outside the gene matches. The CDR3 runs 15 residues. CDR3 protein: CASSLQTGGTYEQYF. CDR3 DNA sequence: TGTGCCAGCAGTTTGCAGACAGGGGGTACCTACGAGCAGTACTTC.

Ten or more counts support this clonotype. The rearrangement uses TRBV20-1 and TRBJ2-7, with no clear D. This CDR3 is built from 10 residues. V lost 2 bases and J lost 5, with 4 bases in between. CDR1 is DFQATT, CDR2 SNEGSKA, per germline (reference sequence). The chain's CDR3 is CSARFDEQYF. In nucleotides, the CDR3 is TGCAGTGCTAGATTCGACGAGCAGTACTTC.

This clonotype was observed many times. V gene TRBV5-6 combines with J gene TRBJ2-2; D is possibly TRBD1 (6 bases). This CDR3 contains 13 residues. Germline V gene sequence: CDR1 SGHDT, CDR2 YYEEEE. V was trimmed by 4 bases and J by 6 bases, leaving 10 bases between them. CDR3 protein: CASSPWGPGELFF. The CDR3 DNA is TGTGCCAGCAGCCCCTGGGGGCCCGGGGAGCTGTTTTTT.

This clonotype has a count of ten or more. The chain employs TRBV20-1 and TRBJ1-6; D call uncertain. V lost 1 base to trimming and J lost 2 bases, with 6 bases between them. The germline CDR1 and CDR2 sequences are DFQATT and SNEGSKA (reference sequence). The CDR3 runs 14 residues. The CDR3 bases are TGCAGTGCTAGAGGGTACACCTATAATTCACCCCTCCACTTT. Protein product: CSARGYTYNSPLHF.

This clonotype was seen at least ten times. This sequence joins TRBV11-2 and TRBJ2-7; the D call may be TRBD1 or TRBD2 (6 bases each). The CDR3 is made up of 12 amino acids. V dropped 3 bases and J dropped 6 bases, with 9 bases sitting between them. Germline loops: CDR1 SGHAT, CDR2 FQNNGV. The CDR3 is CASSFGGGEQYF. In DNA, the CDR3 is TGTGCCAGCAGCTTCGGAGGGGGCGAGCAGTACTTC.

This clonotype was detected many times. This chain links TRBV20-1 with TRBJ2-2; D gene uncertain. The CDR3 has 16 residues. In germline, CDR1 is DFQATT, CDR2 SNEGSKA (reference sequence). V gave up 1 base and J gave up 0 bases, with 12 bases separating them. The CDR3 nucleotides are TGCAGTGCTAGAGCCCTCGACGGCGCGAACACCGGGGAGCTGTTTTTT. Protein: CSARALDGANTGELFF.

At least ten counts were recorded for this clonotype. This chain uses TRBV29-1 with TRBJ2-7, with 7 positions matching TRBD1. The CDR3 loop spans 13 amino acids. From germline, CDR1 is SQVTM and CDR2 ANQGSEA. V shed 4 bases and J 7 bases; nucleotides not matched to a gene: 10. CDR3 loop: CSVVEINRGEQYF. The CDR3 nucleotides read TGCAGCGTTGTAGAGATAAACAGGGGAGAGCAGTACTTC.

This clonotype was detected ten times or more. This sequence joins TRBV7-9 and TRBJ2-1, with D unresolved. The CDR3 sequence is 15 residues long. V was cut by 2 bases and J by 0 bases, with 8 bases left in between. Germline values: CDR1 SEHNR, CDR2 FQNEAQ (reference sequence). CDR3 loop: CASSLSTSSYNEQFF. Written as DNA, the CDR3 is TGTGCCAGCAGCTTAAGTACCTCCTCCTACAATGAGCAGTTCTTC.

There are many counts of this clonotype. This rearrangement joins TRBV12-3 or TRBV12-4 to TRBJ1-4; a weak D match, TRBD1 (6 bases). The CDR3 covers 14 residues. V was pared by 10 bases and J by 4 bases, with 16 bases between. The CDR3 protein is CATGADRNNEKLFF. CDR3 DNA: TGTGCCACCGGGGCGGACAGAAATAATGAAAAACTGTTTTTT.

This clonotype showed up many times. V is TRBV7-9 and J is TRBJ2-1; a possible D gene is TRBD2 (5 bases). The CDR3 spans 15 residues. Trimming took off 5 bases at V and 3 bases at J, with 14 bases between the two ends. Germline V gene data show CDR1 as SEHNR and CDR2 as FQNEAQ (reference sequence). This CDR3 is CASSPNLRDYNEQFF. The CDR3 region has the DNA TGTGCCAGCAGCCCCAATCTCCGGGACTACAATGAGCAGTTCTTC.